The 4 T cell receptor beta chains reported below all come from one sample, sequenced in a study of blood T cell repertoires in COVID-19. Assay: immunoSEQ multiplex PCR; the TCRdb copy retains only in-frame clones and omits some. The data show about 30,000 clones, with about 80% seen just once and roughly a quarter held by the top ten. Material: peripheral blood. These receptors were taken from a human donor in a cohort sampled during active COVID-19.

The chain carries TRBV15 and TRBJ1-6; 9 nucleotides agree with TRBD1. This CDR3 is built from 17 residues. With V trimmed by 1 base and J by 8 bases, 9 bases remained unmatched. CDR1 is LNHNV and CDR2 is YYDKDF in the germline V gene (reference sequence). This CDR3 is CATSRAGTGFGDSPLHF. The CDR3 DNA reads TGTGCCACCAGCAGAGCCGGGACAGGGTTTGGGGATTCACCCCTCCACTTT.

The rearrangement uses TRBV5-1 and TRBJ2-7; tentatively, D is TRBD1 (5 bases). Germline CDR1 SGHRS, CDR2 YFSETQ. The CDR3 is 15 amino acids. With 0 bases removed from V and 6 bases from J, the gap between germline ends came to 16 bases. This CDR3 reads CASSLGAGQFIEQYF. The CDR3 nucleotides are TGCGCCAGCAGCTTGGGGGCAGGGCAGTTTATCGAGCAGTACTTC.

The V call is TRBV27, the J call TRBJ1-4, with D hard to call. V gave up 3 bases and J gave up 0 bases, with 11 bases separating them. CDR3 size: 16 residues. Germline V gene data show CDR1 as MNHEY and CDR2 as SMNVEV (reference sequence). The DNA for the CDR3 is TGTGCCAGCAGTTTCAGGTTAGGTGCAACTAATGAAAAACTGTTTTTT. The encoded protein is CASSFRLGATNEKLFF.

The chain joins TRBV7-9 to TRBJ2-1, with TRBD1 matching over 7 bases. The CDR3 extends over 15 amino acids. Germline loops: CDR1 SEHNR, CDR2 FQNEAQ (reference sequence). With V trimmed by 0 bases and J by 4 bases, 3 bases remained unmatched. CDR3: CASSLAVGQYNEQFF. Written as DNA, the CDR3 is TGTGCCAGCAGCTTAGCGGTGGGACAGTACAATGAGCAGTTCTTC.